Listed here are 8 T cell receptor beta chains from one sample, sequenced in a study of human T cells and chemical hapten exposure. Time point described: patch test 1, 2 weeks after DPC sensitization. Regarding treatment: therapeutic diphenylcyclopropenone sensitization with weekly scalp DPC. Each CDR3 protein is one row after TCRdb ran MiXCR on the RACE reads. The profile covers 180,000 or so distinct CDR3 sequences, with 14% appearing a single time and 1.7% taken by the ten largest. The specimen was whole blood, collected in connection with sensitization to the hapten diphenylcyclopropenone (DPC). These receptors were obtained from a woman aged 25 to 39 with alopecia areata. Some clones in this sample may be carry-over from other donors' samples.

This clonotype was counted a single time. The genes are TRBV4-3 and TRBJ1-6; D is possibly TRBD1 (6 bases). V lost 2 bases and J 8 bases, leaving 10 bases between the germline ends. Germline V gene lookup returns CDR1 LGHNA and CDR2 YSLEER. The CDR3 sequence is 14 residues long. CDR3 sequence (DNA): TGCGCCAGCAGCCAAACAGGGTCCGATTCACCCCTCCACTTT. Translation gives CASSQTGSDSPLHF.

This clonotype has only a few counts. This chain uses TRBV28 with TRBJ2-7; 9 bases match TRBD1. Per germline, CDR1 MDHEN and CDR2 SYDVKM. The CDR3 consists of 16 residues. With V trimmed by 4 bases and J by 1 base, 8 bases remained unmatched. CDR3 amino acids: CASSSPPGQGSYEQYF. The CDR3 DNA is TGTGCCAGCAGTTCCCCCCCCGGACAGGGGTCCTACGAGCAGTACTTC.

CDR3 DNA sequence: TGCAGTGCAACGGGCTACTCTAACTATGGCTACACCTTC. Its protein product is CSATGYSNYGYTF. The chain is built from TRBV20-1 and TRBJ1-2; D unresolved. The CDR3 spans 13 residues. Deletions cut 6 bases from V and 0 bases from J, with 11 bases between. The germline V gene encodes CDR1 DFQATT and CDR2 SNEGSKA (reference sequence).

This clonotype appeared a few times. The chain couples TRBV28 to TRBJ2-2, with D possibly matching TRBD1 (6 bases). The germline V and J ends were trimmed by 1 base and 1 base, with 7 bases remaining between them. From germline, CDR1 is MDHEN and CDR2 SYDVKM. The CDR3 covers 15 residues. The CDR3 protein is CASSLSQGNTGELFF. In DNA form, the CDR3 reads TGTGCCAGCAGTTTATCACAGGGGAACACCGGGGAGCTGTTTTTT.

This clonotype was counted between two and nine times. The chain joins TRBV28 to TRBJ1-2; TRBD1 matches 8 bases. With V trimmed by 6 bases and J by 6 bases, 6 bases remained unmatched. This CDR3 has 13 amino acids. From germline, CDR1 is MDHEN and CDR2 SYDVKM. CDR3 amino acids: CASRRQGANGYTF. In nucleotides, the CDR3 is TGTGCCAGCAGACGTCAGGGGGCCAATGGCTACACCTTC.

This chain connects TRBV15 to TRBJ2-5; TRBD2 agrees at 15 bases. The length of the CDR3 is 15 residues. Germline V gene data show CDR1 as LNHNV and CDR2 as YYDKDF (reference sequence). J gave up 2 bases and V 5 bases, and 0 bases lay outside the gene matches. Here the CDR3 DNA reads TGTGCCACCAGCGGGACTAGCGGGAGGCAAGAGACCCAGTACTTC. It codes for CATSGTSGRQETQYF.

V gene TRBV5-1 combines with J gene TRBJ1-2; D perhaps matches TRBD1 (5 bases). The CDR3 consists of 15 residues. CDR1 SGHRS and CDR2 YFSETQ come from the germline V gene. Trimming pared 0 bases from V and 5 bases from J, leaving 14 bases between. The CDR3 reads CASSLGDGSGYGYTF. As DNA, the CDR3 is TGCGCCAGCAGCTTGGGGGACGGGTCTGGGTATGGCTACACCTTC.

The chain combines TRBV19 with TRBJ1-5; D possibly corresponds to TRBD1 (6 bases). The CDR3 loop spans 15 amino acids. V was shortened by 2 bases and J by 6 bases, with 14 bases between the two germline ends. Looked up from germline, CDR1 is LNHDA and CDR2 is SQIVND (reference sequence). CDR3 sequence reads: CASSIIWGLTQPQHF. As DNA, the CDR3 is TGTGCCAGTAGTATAATTTGGGGGCTGACTCAGCCCCAGCATTTT. Supplemented by reference TRBV19 and TRBJ1-5, the full variable domain reads DGGITQSPKYLFRKEGQNVTLSCEQNLNHDAMYWYRQDPGQGLRLIYYSQIVNDFQKGDIAEGYSVSREKKESFPLTVTSAQKNPTAFYLCASSIIWGLTQPQHFGDGTRLSIL.